Each of the 8 T cell receptor beta chains below was sequenced from the same sample in a study of T cells in Graves' hyperthyroidism and ophthalmopathy. TCR beta CDR3 regions were amplified from RNA transcripts. When the TCR CDR3 underwent first-round RT-PCR, the HTBI primer set was used. MiXCR was run by TCRdb on the multiplex PCR reads, yielding one entry per CDR3 protein. The sample has around 380,000 distinct CDR3 sequences, about 13% seen once. The sequencing sample was made of blood. The source of these receptors is a man aged 25 to 40 with Graves' hyperthyroidism that later progressed to Graves' ophthalmopathy.

This clonotype was counted many times. The V gene is TRBV20-1, the J gene TRBJ2-5, with 7 nucleotides matching TRBD2. Germline CDR1 is DFQATT and CDR2 is SNEGSKA (reference sequence). The trim removed 3 bases at V and 5 bases at J, leaving 12 bases unmatched. The CDR3 contains 15 residues. CDR3: CSARRGLGEGETQYF. In nucleotides, the CDR3 is TGCAGTGCTAGGAGAGGCCTAGGGGAGGGTGAGACCCAGTACTTC.

This clonotype showed up many times. This rearrangement joins TRBV12-3 or TRBV12-4 to TRBJ1-3, with 7 bases aligning to TRBD1. The V and J ends lost 7 bases and 4 bases, in that order; junction bases with no gene match: 7. This CDR3 spans 14 amino acids. The CDR3 region has the DNA TGTGCCAGCAATCCGACAGGGCCCGGAAACACCATATATTTT. It yields the protein CASNPTGPGNTIYF.

This clonotype occurred a few times. This sequence joins TRBV4-1 and TRBJ1-1; the D gene is possibly TRBD1 (5 bases). CDR1 and CDR2 (germline): MGHRA, YSYEKL. This CDR3 contains 16 residues. Between the trimmed V and J ends, which lost 1 base and 0 bases, there was a span of 12 bases. The CDR3 protein is CASSQGVTGMNTEAFF. Written as DNA, the CDR3 is TGCGCCAGCAGCCAAGGGGTAACAGGAATGAACACTGAAGCTTTCTTT.

This clonotype was observed a few times. The V gene is TRBV5-6, the J gene TRBJ1-6; 10 bases are a match to TRBD1. The CDR3 loop spans 18 amino acids. The ends lost 0 bases at V and 5 bases at J; junction bases unmatched: 8. CDR1 and CDR2 from the germline V gene are SGHDT and YYEEEE. The DNA of the CDR3 is TGTGCCAGCAGCTTGGGCCCGGGACAGGGGAGAGATAATTCACCCCTCCACTTT. Translation gives CASSLGPGQGRDNSPLHF.

This clonotype occurred many times. V is TRBV24-1 and J is TRBJ2-1; 7 nucleotides align to TRBD1. The V gene end was trimmed by 4 bases and the J gene end by 2 bases; junction bases not matched to a gene: 10. CDR3 size: 17 residues. Per the germline V gene, CDR1 is KGHDR and CDR2 is SFDVKD. The CDR3 protein is CATSDALRQGTYNEQFF. As DNA, the CDR3 is TGTGCCACCAGTGACGCCCTACGACAGGGAACCTACAATGAGCAGTTCTTC.

This clonotype was detected ten times or more. This chain connects TRBV11-3 to TRBJ2-5; TRBD2 is a possible D gene (6 bases). CDR3 size: 14 residues. Germline V gene sequence: CDR1 SGHNT, CDR2 YENEEA. V lost 8 bases, J lost 5 bases, and 18 bases lay in between. The CDR3 DNA follows: TGTGCCAGCGCCCCACTTGAGGGGAGGGAGACCCAGTACTTC. As protein: CASAPLEGRETQYF.

Only one count was recorded for this clonotype. The chain is built from TRBV6-2 or TRBV6-3 and TRBJ1-5; possible D gene TRBD1, 5 bases. Germline V CDR1 and CDR2: MNHEY, SVGEGT. The V gene lost 6 bases and the J gene lost 0 bases, with 12 bases spanning the gap. The CDR3 totals 15 residues. The CDR3 DNA follows: TGTGCCAGCAGATCAGGGAAGTATAGCAATCAGCCCCAGCATTTT. Protein: CASRSGKYSNQPQHF.

The chain joins TRBV11-2 to TRBJ2-7; 8 nucleotides match TRBD1. V lost 1 base, J lost 6 bases, and 5 bases stayed unmatched. The CDR3 is made up of 14 amino acids. From germline, CDR1 is SGHAT and CDR2 FQNNGV. In DNA, the CDR3 is TGTGCCAGCAGCTTAGGCGGACAGGGATCCGAGCAGTACTTC. Translated, it gives CASSLGGQGSEQYF.